The 4 T cell receptor beta chains given below trace back to one sample, sequenced in a study of shared clonotypes between healthy human individuals. Only in-frame clones appear in the TCRdb table, and some are missing; sequencing was by immunoSEQ multiplex PCR. The sample includes roughly 2.5 million clones, 85% to 95% seen only once; the top ten take around 0.14%. The sample consisted of naive CD4+ T cells sorted from blood. Sample subset: CD45RA+ positively selected. These receptors all come from a young man in good health.

The genes are TRBV7-9 and TRBJ2-7; the D is unclear. The germline V gene has CDR1 SEHNR and CDR2 FQNEAQ (reference sequence). This CDR3 region has 10 residues. Trimming stripped 3 bases from V and 3 bases from J, with 0 bases between. Here the CDR3 reads CASSFYEQYF. Written as DNA, the CDR3 is TGTGCCAGCAGCTTCTACGAGCAGTACTTC. The entire variable domain, with the rest obtained from reference TRBV7-9 and TRBJ2-7, is as follows: DTGVSQNPRHKITKRGQNVTFRCDPISEHNRLYWYRQTLGQGPEFLTYFQNEAQLEKSRLLSDRFSAERPKGSFSTLEIQRTEQGDSAMYLCASSFYEQYFGPGTRLTVT.

The chain carries TRBV5-1 and TRBJ2-7, with 7 bases that match TRBD1. Germline V gives CDR1 SGHRS, CDR2 YFSETQ. The V segment lost 3 bases and the J segment 7 bases; nucleotides outside the gene matches: 10. CDR3 length equals 14 residues. The CDR3 DNA sequence: TGCGCCAGCAGCTCCGGGACAGCCCCTGGGGAGCAGTACTTC. Protein product: CASSSGTAPGEQYF.

The V gene is TRBV28, the J gene TRBJ1-1, with TRBD1 matching 8 bases. Looked up from germline, CDR1 is MDHEN and CDR2 is SYDVKM. J gave up 11 bases and V 5 bases, and 16 bases lay outside the gene matches. The CDR3 has 15 amino acids. The chain's CDR3 is CASSAPGTGSGLAFF. In DNA form, the CDR3 reads TGTGCCAGCAGTGCCCCCGGGACAGGTAGTGGATTGGCTTTCTTT.

V usage is TRBV11-2 and J usage is TRBJ2-6, with 9 bases matching TRBD1. Germline CDR1 is SGHAT and CDR2 is FQNNGV. V lost 7 bases, J lost 5 bases, and 12 bases stayed unmatched. The CDR3 consists of 17 residues. The CDR3 loop is CASTAGTGFFRANVLTF. Written as DNA, the CDR3 is TGTGCCAGCACCGCCGGGACAGGGTTTTTTAGGGCCAACGTCCTGACTTTC.